Below are 16 T cell receptor beta chains sequenced from a single sample in a study of identical twins. TCRdb ran MiXCR on the 5' RACE reads and lists one entry per CDR3 protein. The sample lists a few hundred thousand distinct CDR3 sequences, roughly 18% occurring once. The sequenced sample consisted of naive T cells sorted from blood. The source of these receptors is a man in his forties or fifties in good health.

The chain combines TRBV20-1 with TRBJ2-2; no reliable D call. Germline V gene lookup returns CDR1 DFQATT and CDR2 SNEGSKA (reference sequence). The CDR3 has 16 amino acids. The V gene lost 1 base and the J gene lost 5 bases, with 17 bases spanning the gap. CDR3 loop: CSARVLGGIGTGELFF. The CDR3 DNA reads as TGCAGTGCTAGAGTCCTAGGTGGGATCGGGACCGGGGAGCTGTTTTTT.

V gene TRBV5-1 combines with J gene TRBJ1-1; 8 bases match TRBD1. The CDR3 totals 13 residues. Unmatched junction bases numbered 4, after V lost 5 bases and J lost 4 bases. Germline lookup yields CDR1 SGHRS and CDR2 YFSETQ. The CDR3 is CASRAGGFTEAFF. The CDR3 DNA reads TGCGCCAGCAGGGCAGGGGGCTTCACTGAAGCTTTCTTT.

This sequence joins TRBV12-3 or TRBV12-4 and TRBJ2-2; TRBD2 agrees at 9 bases. Trimming at V came to 1 base and at J to 6 bases, leaving 6 bases not matched to a gene. This CDR3 comprises 16 residues. CDR3 in DNA: TGTGCCAGCAGTTTAGTGGCTAGCGGGACCTCCGGGGAGCTGTTTTTT. This gives the protein CASSLVASGTSGELFF.

This chain uses TRBV29-1 with TRBJ2-7; 13 nucleotides align to TRBD2. V was pared by 4 bases and J by 2 bases, with 8 bases of the junction left unmatched. Germline V gene data show CDR1 as SQVTM and CDR2 as ANQGSEA. The CDR3 sequence is 16 residues long. CDR3: CSVGGAGTSGTYEQYF. The CDR3 nucleotides are TGCAGCGTTGGGGGGGCCGGGACTAGCGGGACCTACGAGCAGTACTTC.

The sample holds many counts of this clonotype. The CDR3 nucleotides are TGTGCCAGCAGCTTACTGGAGCGGGAGACCCAGTACTTC. It translates to CASSLLERETQYF. This chain links TRBV7-6 with TRBJ2-5; a possible D gene is TRBD2 (5 bases). The V end was cut by 2 bases, the J end by 5 bases, with 9 bases between. This CDR3 has 13 amino acids. CDR1 and CDR2 (germline): SGHVS, FNYEAQ.

This clonotype has more than one count but fewer than ten. The V call is TRBV7-9, the J call TRBJ2-7, with a tentative D call TRBD1 (5 bases). This CDR3 region has 12 residues. Germline CDR1 and CDR2: SEHNR and FQNEAQ (reference sequence). The ends were cut back, 5 bases at V and 6 bases at J, with 11 bases in the middle. The DNA of the CDR3 is TGTGCCAGCAGCATCAGGGTCCTCGAGCAGTACTTC. Translated: CASSIRVLEQYF.

There are a few counts of this clonotype. The rearrangement links TRBV20-1 to TRBJ2-7; D not certain. Trimming left V 0 bases short and J 0 bases short, with 9 bases between. Germline V gene data show CDR1 as DFQATT and CDR2 as SNEGSKA (reference sequence). The CDR3 sequence is 14 residues long. The CDR3 loop reads CSARDRRSSYEQYF. In nucleotides, the CDR3 is TGCAGTGCTAGAGATCGGCGGAGCTCCTACGAGCAGTACTTC.

This clonotype was observed many times. The V call is TRBV10-3, the J call TRBJ2-7, with D uncertain. This CDR3 is built from 13 residues. Germline CDR1 is ENHRY and CDR2 is SYGVKD. V was clipped by 0 bases and J by 3 bases, with 6 bases between them. CDR3 region: CAISESRDYEQYF. The CDR3 DNA is TGTGCCATCAGTGAGTCTAGGGACTACGAGCAGTACTTC.

The CDR3 is CASRNLGTYEQYF. The CDR3 DNA reads TGTGCCAGCAGAAACCTCGGGACTTACGAGCAGTACTTC. The chain carries TRBV6-2 or TRBV6-3 and TRBJ2-7; D may be TRBD2 (6 bases). The CDR3 has 13 residues. The ends were cut back, 6 bases at V and 4 bases at J, with 13 bases in the middle. CDR1 is MNHEY, CDR2 SVGEGT, per germline.

The chain recombines TRBV18 with TRBJ2-7; the match to TRBD1 covers 10 bases. J lost 6 bases, V lost 3 bases, and 5 bases had no gene match. Germline V CDR1 and CDR2: KGHSH, LQKENI. This CDR3 is built from 14 residues. The CDR3 is CASSPGTGELEQYF. CDR3 bases: TGTGCCAGCTCACCCGGGACAGGGGAGCTCGAGCAGTACTTC.

This clonotype came up a few times. This sequence joins TRBV4-1 and TRBJ2-7; possibly TRBD1 for D (5 bases). Germline values: CDR1 MGHRA, CDR2 YSYEKL. The CDR3 has 15 amino acids. Trimming removed 0 bases at V and 2 bases at J, with 11 bases between. The CDR3 DNA is TGCGCCAGCAGCCAAGATGCCAGGGCGACCTACGAGCAGTACTTC. This gives the protein CASSQDARATYEQYF.

The V and J genes are TRBV12-3 or TRBV12-4 and TRBJ1-1; 8 bases match TRBD1. V lost 5 bases and J lost 4; bases outside the gene matches: 12. The CDR3 spans 16 residues. As DNA, the CDR3 is TGTGCCAGCAGTCCGGTAAACAGGGGGAGGGCCACTGAAGCTTTCTTT. Protein: CASSPVNRGRATEAFF.

There are a few counts of this clonotype. J is TRBJ1-2 and V is TRBV25-1; no definite D call. Trimming took off 2 bases at V and 8 bases at J, with 15 bases between the two ends. The CDR3 sequence is 14 residues long. Germline loops: CDR1 MGHDK, CDR2 SYGVNS. In DNA form, the CDR3 reads TGTGCCAGCAGTGAAGGGGTGGGCCCTCGGGGCTACACCTTC. It is translated as CASSEGVGPRGYTF.

The J gene is TRBJ2-7, the V gene TRBV12-3 or TRBV12-4; maybe TRBD2 (6 bases). The CDR3 consists of 13 residues. V was shortened by 4 bases and J by 7 bases, with 14 bases between the two germline ends. The chain's CDR3 is CASSSLLGREQYF. The CDR3 DNA reads as TGTGCCAGCAGTTCCCTGCTTGGGAGGGAGCAGTACTTC.

In regard to this clonotype: One junction end disagrees with the germline gene, perhaps due to a read error. V and J are TRBV4-2 and TRBJ1-3; unclear D gene. This CDR3 has 15 residues. Germline lookup yields CDR1 LGHNA and CDR2 YNFKEQ. As DNA, the CDR3 is TGTGCCAGCAGCCAGGATAGGCCGACTGGAAGCACCATATATTTT. Translation gives CASSQDRPTGSTIYF.

This clonotype was observed many times. This chain connects TRBV5-5 to TRBJ2-7, with unresolved D. Trimming left V 3 bases short and J 1 base short, with 5 bases between. The CDR3 consists of 12 residues. The germline V gene has CDR1 SGHKS and CDR2 YYEKEE (reference sequence). The CDR3 protein is CASSWESYEQYF. In DNA form, the CDR3 reads TGTGCCAGCAGCTGGGAATCCTACGAGCAGTACTTC.